This T cell receptor (beta chain) was recorded in a study of beta chain features in type 1 diabetes. Findings and limits, study-wide: VDJ junctions from patients with type 1 diabetes contained fewer insertions and more deletions. All four CD4+ subsets of Type 1 diabetes patients contained TCRB CDR3s that were moderately but significantly shorter.

V was clipped by 3 bases and J by 4 bases; unmatched bases: 2. The CDR3 runs to 13 residues. Germline V lookup: CDR1 ENHRY, CDR2 SYGVKD. TCRB transcripts that were expressed got sequenced, as all of the isolated RNA had been reverse transcribed. Generated by immunoSEQ multiplex PCR, the TCRdb table keeps only in-frame clones and is missing some. Among under 300,000 clones listed, about a fifth were seen once. A note on this clone: Its antigen is as yet unknown.

The J gene is TRBJ1-2, the V gene TRBV10-3; 7 bases match TRBD1. Sequencing was performed on naive CD4+ T cells from blood. The origin of this receptor is a woman aged 40 to 50 with type 1 diabetes. CDR3 sequence (DNA): TGTGCCATCAGTGATGGGACAGCCTATGGCTACACCTTC. This translates into CAISDGTAYGYTF.